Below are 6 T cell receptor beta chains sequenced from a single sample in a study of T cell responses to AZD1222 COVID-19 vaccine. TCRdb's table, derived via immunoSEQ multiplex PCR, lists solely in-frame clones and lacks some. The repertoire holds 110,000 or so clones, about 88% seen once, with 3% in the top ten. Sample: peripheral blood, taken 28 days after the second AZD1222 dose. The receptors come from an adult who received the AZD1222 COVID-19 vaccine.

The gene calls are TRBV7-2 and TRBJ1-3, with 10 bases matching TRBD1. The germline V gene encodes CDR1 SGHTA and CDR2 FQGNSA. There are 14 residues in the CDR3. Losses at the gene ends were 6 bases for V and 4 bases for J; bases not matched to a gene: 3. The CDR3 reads CASRTGGMGNTIYF. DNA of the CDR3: TGTGCCAGCAGGACAGGGGGCATGGGAAACACCATATATTTT.

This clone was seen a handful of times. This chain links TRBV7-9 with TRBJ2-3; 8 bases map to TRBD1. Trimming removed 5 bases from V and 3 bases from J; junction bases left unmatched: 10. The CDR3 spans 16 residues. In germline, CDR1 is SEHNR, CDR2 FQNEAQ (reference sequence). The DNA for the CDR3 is TGTGCCAGCAGCCCAGGGGGCGTTGGAGGGACAGATACGCAGTATTTT. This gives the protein CASSPGGVGGTDTQYF.

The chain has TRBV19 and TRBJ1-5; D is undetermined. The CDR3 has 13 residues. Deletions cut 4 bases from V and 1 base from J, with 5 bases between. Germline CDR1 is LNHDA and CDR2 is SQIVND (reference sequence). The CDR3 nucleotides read TGTGCCAGTAGTAGGGTGAGCAATCAGCCCCAGCATTTT. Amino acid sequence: CASSRVSNQPQHF. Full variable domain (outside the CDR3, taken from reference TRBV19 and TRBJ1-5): DGGITQSPKYLFRKEGQNVTLSCEQNLNHDAMYWYRQDPGQGLRLIYYSQIVNDFQKGDIAEGYSVSREKKESFPLTVTSAQKNPTAFYLCASSRVSNQPQHFGDGTRLSIL.

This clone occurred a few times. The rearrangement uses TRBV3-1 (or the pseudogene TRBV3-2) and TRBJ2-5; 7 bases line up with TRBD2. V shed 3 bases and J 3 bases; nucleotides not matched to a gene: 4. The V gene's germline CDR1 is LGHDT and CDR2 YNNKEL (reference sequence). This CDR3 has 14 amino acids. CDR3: CASSQYRGEETQYF. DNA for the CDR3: TGTGCCAGCAGCCAGTATCGGGGGGAAGAGACCCAGTACTTC.

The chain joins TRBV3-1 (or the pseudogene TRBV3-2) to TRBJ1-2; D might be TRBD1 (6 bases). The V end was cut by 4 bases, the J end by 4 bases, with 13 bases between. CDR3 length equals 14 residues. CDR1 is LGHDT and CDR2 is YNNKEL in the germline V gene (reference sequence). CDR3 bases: TGTGCCAGCAGCCCGGACAGAGCCGTCTATGGCTACACCTTC. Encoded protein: CASSPDRAVYGYTF.

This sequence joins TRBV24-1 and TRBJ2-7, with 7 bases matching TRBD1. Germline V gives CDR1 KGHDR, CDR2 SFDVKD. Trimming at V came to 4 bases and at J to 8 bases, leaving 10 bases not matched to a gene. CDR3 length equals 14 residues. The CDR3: CATSEPGQQYKQYF. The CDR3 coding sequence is TGTGCCACCAGTGAACCGGGACAGCAGTACAAGCAGTACTTC.